The present T cell receptor (beta chain) was sequenced within a study of tumor and adjacent non-tumor tissue in lung cancer. No cell sorting was done before RNA was extracted from the tissue. More than 3 cm separated this lung sample from the edge of the tumor. The CDR3 runs 16 residues. The V end was cut by 7 bases, the J end by 4 bases, with 21 bases between. Three rounds of nested PCR, following a modified ARM-PCR protocol, produced the TCRbeta library. TCRdb re-called the multiplex PCR reads with MiXCR, one entry per CDR3 protein. The profile covers around 80,000 distinct CDR3 sequences, with roughly 80% appearing a single time and 40% to 65% taken by the ten largest.

The sequenced sample was distant non-tumor lung tissue. The receptor comes from a man between 60 and 75 years old with non-small cell lung cancer. The rearrangement links TRBV12-3 or TRBV12-4 to TRBJ2-3, with TRBD2 as a possible D gene (6 bases). The CDR3: CASTSGGATSADTQYF. DNA for the CDR3: TGTGCCAGCACCAGCGGAGGGGCTACCTCCGCAGATACGCAGTATTTT.